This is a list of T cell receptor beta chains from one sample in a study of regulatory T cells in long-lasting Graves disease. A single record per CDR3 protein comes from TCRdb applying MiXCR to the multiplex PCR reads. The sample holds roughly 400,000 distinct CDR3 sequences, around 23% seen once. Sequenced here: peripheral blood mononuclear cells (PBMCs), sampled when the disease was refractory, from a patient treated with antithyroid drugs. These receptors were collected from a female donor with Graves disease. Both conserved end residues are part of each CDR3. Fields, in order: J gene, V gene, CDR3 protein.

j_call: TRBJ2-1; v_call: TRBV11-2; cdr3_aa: CASSLVSGGSHYNEQFF
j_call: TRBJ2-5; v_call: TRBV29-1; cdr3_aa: CSVEDPGEGGEETQYF
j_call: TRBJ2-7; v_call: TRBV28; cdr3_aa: CASSFTNKVYEQYF
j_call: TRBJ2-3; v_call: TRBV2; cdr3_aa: CASRKKQGFQDTQYF
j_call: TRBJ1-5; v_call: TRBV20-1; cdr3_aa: CSARTGKNQPQHF
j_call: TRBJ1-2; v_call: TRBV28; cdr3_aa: CAIGRGNRGYTF
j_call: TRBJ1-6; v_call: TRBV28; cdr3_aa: CASSAGGKSYNSPLHF
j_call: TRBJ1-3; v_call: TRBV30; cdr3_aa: CAWSVAPGTSGNTIYF
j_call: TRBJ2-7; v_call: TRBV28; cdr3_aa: CATVHAQVPYEQYF
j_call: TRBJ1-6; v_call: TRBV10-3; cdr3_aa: CAISEQGSSPLHF
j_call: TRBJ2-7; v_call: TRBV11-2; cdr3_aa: CASSLPPREEQYF
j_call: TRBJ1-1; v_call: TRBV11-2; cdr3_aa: CASGIYRDTEAFF
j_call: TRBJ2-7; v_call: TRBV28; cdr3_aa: CASRSDRPYEQYF
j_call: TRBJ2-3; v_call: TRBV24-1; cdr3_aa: CATEGTDTDTQYF
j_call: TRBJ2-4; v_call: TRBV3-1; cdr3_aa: CASSQDGRQGIAKNIQYF
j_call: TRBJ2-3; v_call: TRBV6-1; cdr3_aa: CASREIDTQYF
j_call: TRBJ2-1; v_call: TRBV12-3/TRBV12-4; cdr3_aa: CASRRREAYNEQFF
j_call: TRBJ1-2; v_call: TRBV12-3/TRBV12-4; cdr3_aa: CASTPDRAYGYTF
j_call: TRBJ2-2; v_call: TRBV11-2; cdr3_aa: CASSLYSGANTGELFF
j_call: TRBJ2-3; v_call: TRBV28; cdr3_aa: CASSFGGDTDTQYF
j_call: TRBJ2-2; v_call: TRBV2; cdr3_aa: CASNSGTGTGELFF
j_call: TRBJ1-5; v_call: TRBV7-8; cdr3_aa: CASSLRDRDQPQHF
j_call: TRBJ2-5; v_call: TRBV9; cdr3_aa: CASSVGRTSGYQETQYF
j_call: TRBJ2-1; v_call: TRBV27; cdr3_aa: CASGVLFPTGTGGEQFF
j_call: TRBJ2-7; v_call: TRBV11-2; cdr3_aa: CASSLRLAGGPDGSYEQYF
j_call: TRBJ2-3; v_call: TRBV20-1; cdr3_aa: CSAPDRRTTDTQYF
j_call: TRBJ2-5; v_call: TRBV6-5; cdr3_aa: CASSWGPTQETQYF
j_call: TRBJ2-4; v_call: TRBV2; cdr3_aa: CASSGRGGENIQYF
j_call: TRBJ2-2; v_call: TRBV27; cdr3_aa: CASSSLSGRATGELFF
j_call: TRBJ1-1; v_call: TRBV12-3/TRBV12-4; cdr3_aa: CASIQQGTEAFF
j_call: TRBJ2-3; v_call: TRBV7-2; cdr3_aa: CASSFSGSGQYF
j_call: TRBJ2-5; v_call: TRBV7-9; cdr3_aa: CASSLVGSGSETQYF
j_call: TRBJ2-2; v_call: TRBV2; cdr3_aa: CASSEVSGGGFGELFF
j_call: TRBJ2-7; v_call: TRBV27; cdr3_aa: CASSSIADPPYEQYF
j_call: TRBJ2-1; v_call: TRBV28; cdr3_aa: CVSSSGTDNEQFF
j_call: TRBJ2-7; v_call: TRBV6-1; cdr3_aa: CASSELLDRAYEQYF
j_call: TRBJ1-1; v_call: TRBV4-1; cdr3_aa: CASSQDILNTEAFF
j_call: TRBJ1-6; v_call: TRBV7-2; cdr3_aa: CASSPIRGESPLHF
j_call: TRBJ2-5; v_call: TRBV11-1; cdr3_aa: CASSLSLERKETQYF
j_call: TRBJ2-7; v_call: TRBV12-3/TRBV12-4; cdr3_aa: CASSLGLANYEQYF
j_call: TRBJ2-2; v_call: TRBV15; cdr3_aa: CATSRDRGSYTGELFF
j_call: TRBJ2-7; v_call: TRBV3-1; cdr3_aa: CASSQAGGLTYEQYF